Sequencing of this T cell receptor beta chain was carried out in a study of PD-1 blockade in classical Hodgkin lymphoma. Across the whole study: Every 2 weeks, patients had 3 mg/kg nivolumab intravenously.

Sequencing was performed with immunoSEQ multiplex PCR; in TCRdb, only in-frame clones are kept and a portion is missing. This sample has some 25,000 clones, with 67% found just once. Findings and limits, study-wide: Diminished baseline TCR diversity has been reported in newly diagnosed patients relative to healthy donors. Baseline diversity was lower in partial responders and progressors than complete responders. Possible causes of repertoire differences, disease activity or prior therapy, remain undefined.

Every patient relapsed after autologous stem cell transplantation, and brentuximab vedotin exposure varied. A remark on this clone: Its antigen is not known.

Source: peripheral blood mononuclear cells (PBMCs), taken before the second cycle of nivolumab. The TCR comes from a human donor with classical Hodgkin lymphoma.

In nucleotides, the CDR3 is TGTGCCAGCTCGACTGGGACTAGCTCCTACAATGAGCAGTTCTTC. As protein: CASSTGTSSYNEQFF. The chain is built from TRBV6-1 and TRBJ2-1; TRBD2 matches at 8 bases. The V gene end was trimmed by 8 bases and the J gene end by 0 bases; junction bases not matched to a gene: 6. CDR1 and CDR2 from the germline V gene are MNHNS and SASEGT. This CDR3 spans 15 amino acids.